One and the same sample provided the 6 T cell receptor beta chains below, sequenced in a study of blood T cell repertoires in COVID-19. The protocol was immunoSEQ multiplex PCR, while the TCRdb copy is restricted to in-frame clones and leaves out a portion. The sample lists about 240,000 clones; approximately 80% were seen once. Sequenced input: peripheral blood. The receptors were gathered from a woman between 65 and 79 years old with acute or convalescent COVID-19.

V gene TRBV10-3 combines with J gene TRBJ1-5; D is ambiguous. V lost 2 bases and J 5 bases, leaving 7 bases between the germline ends. The CDR3 consists of 13 residues. Germline CDR1 reads ENHRY; CDR2 reads SYGVKD. CDR3 protein: CAISEMGDQPQHF. The CDR3 DNA reads as TGTGCCATCAGTGAGATGGGAGATCAGCCCCAGCATTTT.

The gene calls are TRBV2 and TRBJ1-2; D is perhaps TRBD1 (6 bases). This CDR3 contains 13 residues. Germline V gene lookup returns CDR1 SNHLY and CDR2 FYNNEI. Deletions cut 1 base from V and 4 bases from J, with 7 bases between. The CDR3 region has the DNA TGTGCCAGCAGTGAAGGGACAGCCTATGGCTACACCTTC. This translates into CASSEGTAYGYTF.

CDR3 in amino acids: CASSDRTNYSPLHF. The CDR3 coding sequence is TGTGCCAGCAGTGACCGGACAAATTATTCACCCCTCCACTTT. V and J are TRBV2 and TRBJ1-6; D perhaps matches TRBD1 (5 bases). V dropped 3 bases and J dropped 8 bases, with 11 bases sitting between them. The CDR3 covers 14 residues. Germline CDR1 SNHLY, CDR2 FYNNEI.

About this clone itself: Other DNA sequences in the sample encode the same CDR3. The chain's CDR3 is CASSLDRNYGYTF. The CDR3 DNA follows: TGTGCCAGCTCCCTTGACAGGAACTATGGCTACACCTTC. The chain uses TRBV18 and TRBJ1-2, with D tentatively TRBD1 (6 bases). The length of the CDR3 is 13 residues. Germline V gene sequence: CDR1 KGHSH, CDR2 LQKENI. V lost 6 bases and J 2 bases, leaving 10 bases between the germline ends.

This clone was seen just once. The chain recombines TRBV6-5 with TRBJ1-3; D is perhaps TRBD1 (6 bases). Germline V gene lookup returns CDR1 MNHEY and CDR2 SVGAGI. The CDR3 is 16 amino acids. V shed 4 bases and J shed 2 bases, with 15 bases lying between them. DNA for the CDR3: TGTGCCAGCAGTTGGGGATCTAGGACAGCTGGAAACACCATATATTTT. Protein sequence: CASSWGSRTAGNTIYF.

This rearrangement joins TRBV19 to TRBJ1-2, with a tentative D call TRBD1 (6 bases). V was clipped by 3 bases and J by 3 bases, with 20 bases between them. The length of the CDR3 is 17 residues. The germline V gene encodes CDR1 LNHDA and CDR2 SQIVND (reference sequence). The CDR3 spells CASSMTPRAGAYYGYTF. The CDR3 coding sequence is TGTGCCAGTAGTATGACCCCGAGGGCAGGGGCTTACTATGGCTACACCTTC.